The rows below give T cell receptor beta chains drawn from one sample of a study of cytomegalovirus exposure and HLA in healthy donors. Assay used: immunoSEQ multiplex PCR; TCRdb lists only in-frame clones, some missing. The sample carries roughly 130,000 clones, roughly 77% recorded once. The specimen sequenced was PBMCs. These receptors all stem from a man aged 25 to 40 in good health and CMV-seronegative. The CDR3 runs from the conserved cysteine through the conserved F or W. Fields, in order: CDR3 length, D gene, V gene, J gene, clone size, CDR3 protein, CDR3 DNA. D genes are given only for firm matches. Clone size is not always given. Where it is, it says once, few, many or a class for expanded clones.

14,NA,TRBV7-2,TRBJ1-2,NA,CASSWNDRSYGYTF,TGTGCCAGCAGCTGGAACGACAGGAGCTATGGCTACACCTTC
14,TRBD2,TRBV27,TRBJ2-7,NA,CAETQAGGPGEQYF,TGTGCCGAAACCCAGGCGGGAGGGCCAGGCGAGCAGTACTTC
12,NA,TRBV7-8,TRBJ1-5,NA,CASSLHNQPQHF,TGTGCCAGCAGCTTACATAATCAGCCCCAGCATTTT
16,NA,TRBV2,TRBJ2-1,NA,CASNHLGGRADGEQFF,TGTGCCAGCAACCACTTGGGGGGGCGCGCAGATGGTGAGCAGTTCTTC
14,NA,TRBV7-8,TRBJ1-2,NA,CASSLALDSYGYTF,TGTGCCAGCAGCTTAGCGTTGGACAGTTATGGCTACACCTTC
16,TRBD1,TRBV14,TRBJ2-5,NA,CASSQDRSRGRETQYF,TGTGCCAGCAGCCAAGATAGGAGCAGGGGGCGAGAGACCCAGTACTTC
13,NA,TRBV21-1,TRBJ1-2,NA,CASSSSQGDGYTF,TGTGCCAGCAGCAGTTCCCAGGGCGATGGCTACACCTTC
16,NA,TRBV7-9,TRBJ2-1,NA,CASSLLGGGRGNEQFF,TGTGCCAGCAGCTTATTAGGAGGAGGGAGGGGGAATGAGCAGTTCTTC
12,NA,TRBV2,TRBJ2-5,NA,CASSWTQETQYF,TGTGCCAGCAGCTGGACTCAAGAGACCCAGTACTTC
15,TRBD1,TRBV7-9,TRBJ1-3,NA,CASSPGQGAGNTIYF,TGTGCCAGCAGCCCGGGACAGGGGGCTGGAAACACCATATATTTT
14,NA,TRBV5-6,TRBJ1-4,few,CASSLMQGGEKLFF,TGTGCCAGCAGCTTGATGCAGGGTGGAGAAAAACTGTTTTTT
13,NA,TRBV6-1,TRBJ1-1,few,CASSEGGLVVAFF,TGTGCCAGCAGTGAGGGGGGTCTAGTGGTAGCTTTCTTT
15,NA,TRBV7-2,TRBJ2-1,NA,CASSLVEGGPNEQFF,TGTGCCAGCAGCTTAGTGGAGGGGGGGCCGAATGAGCAGTTCTTC
14,TRBD1,TRBV7-9,TRBJ2-1,NA,CASSLGTGLEEQFF,TGTGCCAGCAGCTTAGGGACAGGGCTCGAGGAGCAGTTCTTC
17,NA,TRBV27,TRBJ2-2,NA,CASSLSKSGANTGELFF,TGTGCCAGCAGTTTATCGAAGTCCGGGGCGAACACCGGGGAGCTGTTTTTT
12,NA,TRBV6-6,TRBJ2-1,NA,CASFRVYNEQFF,TGTGCCAGCTTCCGGGTCTACAATGAGCAGTTCTTC
16,TRBD2,TRBV7-2,TRBJ2-7,NA,CASSLVPGLDPREQYF,TGTGCCAGCAGCTTAGTCCCGGGACTAGACCCGCGCGAGCAGTACTTC
14,NA,TRBV6-1,TRBJ2-3,few,CASTVGRTGDTQYF,TGTGCCAGCACTGTGGGTAGGACTGGAGATACGCAGTATTTT
16,NA,TRBV5-1,TRBJ1-2,NA,CASSSPTGFTNYGYTF,TGCGCCAGCAGCTCTCCTACAGGATTCACTAACTATGGCTACACCTTC
15,NA,TRBV6-5,TRBJ1-1,NA,CASSYVTLTNTEAFF,TGTGCCAGCAGTTACGTTACTTTAACGAACACTGAAGCTTTCTTT
15,TRBD1,TRBV9,TRBJ1-1,NA,CASSVVSGGHTEAFF,TGTGCCAGCAGCGTAGTCTCAGGGGGCCACACTGAAGCTTTCTTT
13,NA,TRBV16,TRBJ1-2,NA,CASSPSEDYGYTF,TGTGCCAGCAGCCCCTCAGAGGACTATGGCTACACCTTC
14,TRBD1,TRBV9,TRBJ2-3,NA,CASSVDRGPDTQYF,TGTGCCAGCAGCGTTGACAGGGGCCCAGATACGCAGTATTTT
12,NA,TRBV7-9,TRBJ2-1,NA,CASSLGDNEQFF,TGTGCCAGCAGCTTAGGAGACAATGAGCAGTTCTTC
14,NA,TRBV5-1,TRBJ2-2,NA,CASRTGFLTGELFF,TGCGCCAGCAGGACTGGATTTTTGACCGGGGAGCTGTTTTTT
17,TRBD1,TRBV2,TRBJ1-6,few,CASSPGQGDLYNSPLHF,TGTGCCAGCAGCCCCGGACAGGGCGACCTCTATAATTCACCCCTCCACTTT
13,NA,TRBV25-1,TRBJ2-5,few,CASSTQDAETQYF,TGTGCCAGCAGTACCCAGGATGCTGAGACCCAGTACTTC
16,NA,TRBV6-5,TRBJ1-2,NA,CASSYYETGRGYGYTF,TGTGCCAGCAGTTACTATGAGACAGGCAGGGGCTATGGCTACACCTTC